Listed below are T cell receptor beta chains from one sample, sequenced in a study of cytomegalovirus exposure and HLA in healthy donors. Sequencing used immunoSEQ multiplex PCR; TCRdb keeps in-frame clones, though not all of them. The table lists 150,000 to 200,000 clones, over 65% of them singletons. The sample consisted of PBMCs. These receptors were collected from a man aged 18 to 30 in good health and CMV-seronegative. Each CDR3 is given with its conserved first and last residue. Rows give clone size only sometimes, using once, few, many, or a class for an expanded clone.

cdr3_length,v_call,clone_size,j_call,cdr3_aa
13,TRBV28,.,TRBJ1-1,CASSFRGNTEAFF
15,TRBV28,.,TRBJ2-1,CASSPVGQGYNEQFF
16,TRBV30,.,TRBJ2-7,CAWSHSGTGHTYEQYF
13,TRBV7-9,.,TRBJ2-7,CASSLDRAGEQYF
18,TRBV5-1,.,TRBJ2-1,CASSLVPPLAGGYNEQFF
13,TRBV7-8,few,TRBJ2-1,CASSLGLAGEQFF
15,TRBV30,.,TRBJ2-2,CAWSKLAGNTGELFF
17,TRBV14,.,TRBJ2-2,CASSQDLLAGNTGELFF
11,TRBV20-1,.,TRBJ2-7,CSASQGPKQYF
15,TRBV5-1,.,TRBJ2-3,CASSLASAGTDTQYF
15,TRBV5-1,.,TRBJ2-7,CASSSGGDNSYEQYF
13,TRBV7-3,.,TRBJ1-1,CASSSDRDTEAFF
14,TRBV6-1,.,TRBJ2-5,CASSDRQGGETQYF
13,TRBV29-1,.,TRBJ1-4,CSVELGENEKLFF
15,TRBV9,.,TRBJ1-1,CASSVGTLPGTEAFF
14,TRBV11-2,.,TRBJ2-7,CASSSQKDSYLPYF
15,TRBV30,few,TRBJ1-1,CAWSTGGASIMGAFF
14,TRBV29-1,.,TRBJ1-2,CSALGAGLSYGYTF
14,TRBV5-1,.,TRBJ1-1,CASSLEGRKTEAFF
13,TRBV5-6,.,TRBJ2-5,CASSFGGPETQYF
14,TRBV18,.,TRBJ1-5,CASSPQGAEQPQHF
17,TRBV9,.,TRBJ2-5,CASSVVSGGARQETQYF
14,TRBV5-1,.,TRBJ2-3,CASSLGGATDTQYF
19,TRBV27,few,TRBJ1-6,CASSRRGPGQGALNSPLHF
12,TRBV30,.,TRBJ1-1,CAIGRGSTEAFF
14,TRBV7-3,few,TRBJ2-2,CASSLSGGAGELFF
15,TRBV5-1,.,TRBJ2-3,CASRAGGSGTDTQYF
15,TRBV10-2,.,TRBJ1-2,CASSGRTGANYGYTF
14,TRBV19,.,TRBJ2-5,CASSMQRIEETQYF
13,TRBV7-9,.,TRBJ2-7,CASSLGGGYEQYF
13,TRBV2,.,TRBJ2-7,CASAKQGDYEQYF
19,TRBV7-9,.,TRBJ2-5,CSSSSFPGLAGGVQETQYF
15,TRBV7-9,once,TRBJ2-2,CASSGGLQAPGELFF
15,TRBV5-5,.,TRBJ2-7,CASSYSGRAVYEQYF
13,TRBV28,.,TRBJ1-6,CASSPRDRGTLHF
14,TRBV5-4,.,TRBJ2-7,CASSLDTGKNEQYF
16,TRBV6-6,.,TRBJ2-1,CASSYSLAGADNEQFF
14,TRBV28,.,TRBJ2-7,CASSQRQGKYEQYF
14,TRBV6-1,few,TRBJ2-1,CASSATGRGREQFF
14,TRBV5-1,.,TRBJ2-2,CASSLGTTAGELFF
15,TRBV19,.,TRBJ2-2,CASILSPGGTGELFF
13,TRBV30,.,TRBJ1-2,CAWSAGSLGSYTF